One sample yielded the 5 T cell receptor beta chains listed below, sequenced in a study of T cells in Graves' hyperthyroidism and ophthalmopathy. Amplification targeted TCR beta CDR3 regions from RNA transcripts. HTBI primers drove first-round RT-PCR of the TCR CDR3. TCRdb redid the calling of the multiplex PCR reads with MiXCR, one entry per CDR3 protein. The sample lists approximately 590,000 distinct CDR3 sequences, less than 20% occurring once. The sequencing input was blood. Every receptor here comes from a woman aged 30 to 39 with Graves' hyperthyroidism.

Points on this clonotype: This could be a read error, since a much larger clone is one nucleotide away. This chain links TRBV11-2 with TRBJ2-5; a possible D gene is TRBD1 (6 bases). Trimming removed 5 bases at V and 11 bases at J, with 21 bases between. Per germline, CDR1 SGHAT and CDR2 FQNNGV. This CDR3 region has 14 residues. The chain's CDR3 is CASSLRTAGKLQYF. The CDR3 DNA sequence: TGTGCCAGCAGCCTCAGGACAGCTGGTAAATTACAGTACTTC.

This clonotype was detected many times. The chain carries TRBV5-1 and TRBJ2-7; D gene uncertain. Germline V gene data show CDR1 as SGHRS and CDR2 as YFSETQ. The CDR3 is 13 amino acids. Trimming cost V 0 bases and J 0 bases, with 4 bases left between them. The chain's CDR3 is CASSLDHSYEQYF. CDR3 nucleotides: TGCGCCAGCAGCTTGGACCACTCCTACGAGCAGTACTTC.

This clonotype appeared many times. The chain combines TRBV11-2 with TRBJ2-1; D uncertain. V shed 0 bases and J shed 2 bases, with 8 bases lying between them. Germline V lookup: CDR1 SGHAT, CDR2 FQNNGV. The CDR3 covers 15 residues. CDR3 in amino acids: CASSLDWAPYNEQFF. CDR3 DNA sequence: TGTGCCAGCAGCTTAGATTGGGCCCCCTACAATGAGCAGTTCTTC. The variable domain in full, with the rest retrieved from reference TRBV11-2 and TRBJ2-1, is EAGVAQSPRYKIIEKRQSVAFWCNPISGHATLYWYQQILGQGPKLLIQFQNNGVVDDSQLPKDRFSAERLKGVDSTLKIQPAKLEDSAVYLCASSLDWAPYNEQFFGPGTRLTVL.

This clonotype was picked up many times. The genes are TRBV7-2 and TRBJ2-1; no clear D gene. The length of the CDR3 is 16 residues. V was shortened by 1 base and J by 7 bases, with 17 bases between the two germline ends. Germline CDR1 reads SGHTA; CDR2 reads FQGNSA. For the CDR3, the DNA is TGTGCCAGCAGCTTAGGCGTCTCCAGCCCCTGGAATGAGCAGTTCTTC. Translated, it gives CASSLGVSSPWNEQFF.

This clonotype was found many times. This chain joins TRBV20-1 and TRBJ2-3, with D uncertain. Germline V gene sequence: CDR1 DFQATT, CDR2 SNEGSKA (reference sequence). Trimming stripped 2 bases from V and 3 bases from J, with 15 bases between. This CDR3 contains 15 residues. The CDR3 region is CSARSPFVRTDTQYF. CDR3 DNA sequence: TGCAGTGCTAGATCGCCCTTTGTTAGGACAGATACGCAGTATTTT.